A single sample is the source of the 21 T cell receptor beta chains below, sequenced in a study of T cell responses to AZD1222 COVID-19 vaccine. Using immunoSEQ multiplex PCR, the repertoire was profiled, and TCRdb retains in-frame clones only, with some absent. The sample includes about 100,000 clones, over 75% of them seen just once. The starting material was peripheral blood, obtained on day 0 of MenACWY control vaccination. These receptors all stem from an adult in good health.

The rearrangement links TRBV4-2 to TRBJ1-4; D is perhaps TRBD1 (5 bases). The CDR3 extends over 14 amino acids. V was shortened by 1 base and J by 6 bases, with 9 bases between the two germline ends. From germline, CDR1 is LGHNA and CDR2 YNFKEQ. This CDR3 reads CASSQGGEHEKLFF. The CDR3 nucleotides read TGTGCCAGCAGCCAAGGGGGCGAACATGAAAAACTGTTTTTT.

The chain recombines TRBV9 with TRBJ2-7; 11 bases are a match to TRBD2. This CDR3 comprises 15 residues. Per the germline V gene, CDR1 is SGDLS and CDR2 is YYNGEE. Losses at the gene ends were 4 bases for V and 5 bases for J; bases not matched to a gene: 8. The DNA of the CDR3 is TGTGCCAGCAGCCCCTTTGTAGCGGGAGGGAACGAGCAGTACTTC. It yields the protein CASSPFVAGGNEQYF. The full variable domain, its missing parts supplied by reference TRBV9 and TRBJ2-7, is DSGVTQTPKHLITATGQRVTLRCSPRSGDLSVYWYQQSLDQGLQFLIQYYNGEERAKGNILERFSAQQFPDLHSELNLSSLELGDSALYFCASSPFVAGGNEQYFGPGTRLTVT.

This chain connects TRBV5-8 to TRBJ1-5; unclear D gene. The ends were cut back, 0 bases at V and 7 bases at J, with 14 bases in the middle. The V gene's germline CDR1 is SGHTS and CDR2 YDEGEE. The CDR3 has 15 residues. In DNA, the CDR3 is TGTGCCAGCAGCTTGGAAGGGAGAGGAATACAGCCCCAGCATTTT. Protein: CASSLEGRGIQPQHF.

The gene calls are TRBV30 and TRBJ1-3; no reliable D call. The CDR3 sequence is 10 residues long. CDR1 and CDR2 (germline): GTSNPN, SVGIG (reference sequence). Trimming stripped 1 base from V and 5 bases from J, with 0 bases between. As DNA, the CDR3 is TGTGCCTGGAGTGGAAACACCATATATTTT. Protein product: CAWSGNTIYF. The full variable domain, rest sourced from reference TRBV30 and TRBJ1-3, is SQTIHQWPATLVQPVGSPLSLECTVEGTSNPNLYWYRQAAGRGLQLLFYSVGIGQISSEVPQNLSASRPQDRQFILSSKKLLLSDSGFYLCAWSGNTIYFGEGSWLTVV.

This sequence joins TRBV11-2 and TRBJ1-1; D is undetermined. V lost 2 bases and J lost 1, with 8 bases in between. The germline V gene encodes CDR1 SGHAT and CDR2 FQNNGV. The CDR3 length is 14 residues. The CDR3 DNA follows: TGTGCCAGCAGCTTATCAATGGGGAACACTGAAGCTTTCTTT. Translating it yields CASSLSMGNTEAFF.

The rearrangement links TRBV3-1 (or the pseudogene TRBV3-2) to TRBJ2-7; 7 nucleotides match TRBD2. The V gene end was trimmed by 4 bases and the J gene end by 6 bases; junction bases not matched to a gene: 9. The CDR3 is 14 residues long. Germline CDR1 reads LGHDT; CDR2 reads YNNKEL (reference sequence). Here the CDR3 reads CASSPFKLASEQYF. As DNA, the CDR3 is TGTGCCAGCAGCCCCTTCAAACTAGCGAGCGAGCAGTACTTC.

The CDR3 region is CATSDSPPSYNEQFF. In DNA form, the CDR3 reads TGTGCCACCAGTGATTCCCCACCCTCCTACAATGAGCAGTTCTTC. V and J are TRBV24-1 and TRBJ2-1, with no clear D. Germline V gene data show CDR1 as KGHDR and CDR2 as SFDVKD. Trimming took off 2 bases at V and 0 bases at J, with 7 bases between the two ends. The CDR3 is made up of 15 amino acids.

The V call is TRBV7-9, the J call TRBJ2-5; TRBD2 is a possible D gene (6 bases). CDR1 and CDR2 (germline): SEHNR, FQNEAQ (reference sequence). The CDR3 totals 13 residues. The V gene lost 3 bases and the J gene lost 5 bases, with 10 bases spanning the gap. The CDR3 DNA sequence: TGTGCCAGCAGCTTTGGAGGGATGGAGACCCAGTACTTC. As protein: CASSFGGMETQYF.

This clone was found once. The CDR3 sequence: CASSGTSTDTQYF. DNA of the CDR3: TGTGCCAGCAGCGGGACTAGCACAGATACGCAGTATTTT. The rearrangement uses TRBV3-1 (or the pseudogene TRBV3-2) and TRBJ2-3; tentatively, D is TRBD2 (6 bases). V shed 5 bases and J shed 0 bases, with 6 bases lying between them. Germline V gives CDR1 LGHDT, CDR2 YNNKEL (reference sequence). This CDR3 is built from 13 residues.

The chain couples TRBV5-4 to TRBJ1-2; 8 bases are a match to TRBD1. This CDR3 comprises 16 residues. Germline V lookup: CDR1 SGHNT, CDR2 YYREEE (reference sequence). J lost 0 bases, V lost 4 bases, and 8 bases had no gene match. CDR3 amino acids: CASSQEQGVTNYGYTF. The DNA of the CDR3 is TGTGCCAGCAGCCAAGAACAGGGGGTTACTAACTATGGCTACACCTTC.

The rearrangement links TRBV29-1 to TRBJ1-1, with D maybe TRBD1 (5 bases). CDR1 is SQVTM and CDR2 is ANQGSEA in the germline V gene. The CDR3 loop spans 14 amino acids. Trimming cost V 1 base and J 1 base, with 10 bases left between them. Here the CDR3 reads CSVEGQGENTEAFF. The CDR3, as DNA: TGCAGCGTTGAAGGTCAGGGAGAGAACACTGAAGCTTTCTTT.

This chain links TRBV6-5 with TRBJ2-1; 8 bases are a match to TRBD1. CDR3 length equals 14 residues. Germline loops: CDR1 MNHEY, CDR2 SVGAGI. With 9 bases clipped from V and 4 bases from J, the junction kept 8 bases outside the gene matches. CDR3 coding DNA: TGTGCCAGTCGACAGGGGCTTAATTACAATGAGCAGTTCTTC. Translation: CASRQGLNYNEQFF.

This clone was picked up one time. This chain connects TRBV2 to TRBJ1-6; the match to TRBD1 covers 7 bases. V shed 6 bases, J shed 6 bases, and the junction held 11 bases outside the gene matches. The germline CDR1 and CDR2 sequences are SNHLY and FYNNEI. The CDR3 spans 16 residues. The CDR3 sequence is CASSLTGSPANSPLHF. In DNA form, the CDR3 reads TGTGCCAGCAGCCTGACAGGGAGTCCAGCTAATTCACCCCTCCACTTT.

The chain has TRBV24-1 and TRBJ2-3, with a tentative D call TRBD1 (5 bases). V was cut by 2 bases and J by 6 bases, with 14 bases left in between. This CDR3 is built from 15 residues. CDR1 is KGHDR and CDR2 is SFDVKD in the germline V gene. The CDR3 DNA is TGTGCCACCAGTGATTCGACAGCCTACAAGGATACGCAGTATTTT. Residues: CATSDSTAYKDTQYF.

This clone was observed once. The rearrangement links TRBV7-2 to TRBJ1-1, with TRBD1 as a possible D gene (5 bases). From germline, CDR1 is SGHTA and CDR2 FQGNSA. There are 15 residues in the CDR3. Deletions cut 2 bases from V and 6 bases from J, with 16 bases between. The CDR3 here is CASSLPTGGIPEAFF. The CDR3 region has the DNA TGTGCCAGCAGCTTACCTACAGGTGGCATCCCTGAAGCTTTCTTT.

The chain couples TRBV6-2 or TRBV6-3 to TRBJ2-1; D not certain. Germline V gene sequence: CDR1 MNHEY, CDR2 SVGEGT. The CDR3 has 12 residues. V lost 4 bases and J 6 bases, leaving 7 bases between the germline ends. The CDR3 protein is CASSFSGNEQFF. The CDR3 nucleotides read TGTGCCAGCAGTTTCTCAGGCAATGAGCAGTTCTTC.

The chain has TRBV27 and TRBJ1-2, with a tentative D call TRBD1 (6 bases). CDR3 length equals 13 residues. Looked up from germline, CDR1 is MNHEY and CDR2 is SMNVEV (reference sequence). Trimming cost V 6 bases and J 1 base, with 9 bases left between them. The CDR3 DNA reads as TGTGCCAGCAGCCGGACAGTTAACTATGGCTACACCTTC. Translation: CASSRTVNYGYTF.

The rearrangement links TRBV12-3 or TRBV12-4 to TRBJ2-4, with D possibly called TRBD1 or TRBD2 (6 bases each). V was cut by 3 bases and J by 10 bases, with 10 bases left in between. This CDR3 region has 12 residues. CDR3 in amino acids: CASSLGGEIQYF. CDR3 nucleotide sequence: TGTGCCAGCAGTTTGGGGGGCGAGATTCAGTACTTC.

This clone was picked up one time. The V gene is TRBV6-1, the J gene TRBJ1-6; 7 bases align to TRBD1. Germline V gene data show CDR1 as MNHNS and CDR2 as SASEGT. The junction had 6 bases not matched to a gene; V was cut back by 3 bases and J by 7 bases. The CDR3 loop spans 15 amino acids. The CDR3 region is CASSELQGQNSPLHF. In DNA form, the CDR3 reads TGTGCCAGCAGTGAGTTACAGGGGCAAAATTCACCCCTCCACTTT.

This clone was counted a single time. This rearrangement joins TRBV10-3 to TRBJ2-2, with 10 positions matching TRBD2. CDR3 length: 18 amino acids. The junction had 6 bases not matched to a gene; V was cut back by 2 bases and J by 0 bases. Germline values: CDR1 ENHRY, CDR2 SYGVKD. The CDR3 loop reads CAISEEAGGFANTGELFF. DNA of the CDR3: TGTGCCATCAGTGAGGAAGCGGGAGGGTTCGCGAACACCGGGGAGCTGTTTTTT.

V and J are TRBV4-1 and TRBJ2-5; D remains unclear. V lost 1 base to trimming and J lost 0 bases, with 15 bases between them. The germline V gene has CDR1 MGHRA and CDR2 YSYEKL. CDR3 size: 17 residues. Written as DNA, the CDR3 is TGCGCCAGCAGCCAAGGGATTTACATAGCAGACCAAGAGACCCAGTACTTC. This codes for CASSQGIYIADQETQYF.